The 10 T cell receptor beta chains listed next were all sequenced from one sample in a study of CD8 T cell repertoires and HIV-1 epitope variants. The method was immunoSEQ multiplex PCR; TCRdb's version includes in-frame clones alone and lacks a portion of them. The table lists under 100,000 clones, roughly four fifths of them singletons. Specimen: uncultured baseline CD8+ T cells from peripheral blood mononuclear cells (PBMCs). The receptors were sampled from a male donor with HIV.

The rearrangement uses TRBV19 and TRBJ2-3; 9 nucleotides align to TRBD1. The CDR3 consists of 12 residues. The V gene end was trimmed by 3 bases and the J gene end by 10 bases; junction bases not matched to a gene: 2. Looked up from germline, CDR1 is LNHDA and CDR2 is SQIVND (reference sequence). The CDR3 loop is CASSMGQGAQYF. As DNA, the CDR3 is TGTGCCAGTAGTATGGGACAGGGCGCGCAGTATTTT.

The chain joins TRBV11-1 to TRBJ1-2; TRBD1 might be the D (5 bases). The germline V and J ends were trimmed by 7 bases and 0 bases, with 24 bases remaining between them. CDR1 and CDR2 (germline): SGHAT, FQDESV (reference sequence). The CDR3 length is 18 residues. This CDR3 reads CASTVSEQVLAPNYGYTF. In DNA form, the CDR3 reads TGTGCCAGCACCGTCTCCGAACAGGTCCTAGCCCCTAACTATGGCTACACCTTC.

The chain uses TRBV9 and TRBJ1-6; D not certain. The CDR3 runs 15 residues. The germline CDR1 and CDR2 sequences are SGDLS and YYNGEE. The V end was cut by 0 bases, the J end by 4 bases, with 8 bases between. The CDR3, as DNA: TGTGCCAGCAGCGTAGTGGCGGATTATAATTCACCCCTCCACTTT. Translating gives CASSVVADYNSPLHF.

This clone was seen only once. The chain carries TRBV5-1 and TRBJ2-3, with D perhaps TRBD2 (5 bases). CDR1 SGHRS and CDR2 YFSETQ come from the germline V gene. The CDR3 consists of 14 residues. V was clipped by 4 bases and J by 1 base, with 10 bases between them. The CDR3 region is CASSPGLGTDTQYF. CDR3 sequence (DNA): TGCGCCAGCAGCCCCGGACTCGGCACAGATACGCAGTATTTT.

V usage is TRBV6-5 and J usage is TRBJ2-7; a weak D match, TRBD1 (5 bases). This CDR3 has 13 amino acids. The ends were cut back, 2 bases at V and 6 bases at J, with 11 bases in the middle. CDR1 and CDR2 from the germline V gene are MNHEY and SVGAGI. DNA for the CDR3: TGTGCCAGCAGTTACGGGCAGGGTCGCGAGCAGTACTTC. Amino acids: CASSYGQGREQYF.

The genes are TRBV2 and TRBJ2-4, with 11 bases fitting TRBD2. V dropped 6 bases and J dropped 1; count of bases not matched to a gene: 14. CDR3 size: 19 residues. From germline, CDR1 is SNHLY and CDR2 FYNNEI. The CDR3 DNA sequence: TGTGCCAGCAGCGCTTCGACTAGCGGGGCGGTCCCGGCCAAAAACATTCAGTACTTC. It encodes CASSASTSGAVPAKNIQYF.

This clone occurred a few times. The V gene is TRBV27, the J gene TRBJ2-6; D gene ambiguous. This CDR3 comprises 15 residues. The V and J ends lost 5 bases and 0 bases respectively, with 8 bases between them. The germline gives CDR1 MNHEY, CDR2 SMNVEV (reference sequence). CDR3 DNA: TGTGCCAGCAGTGCATCTTACTCTGGGGCCAACGTCCTGACTTTC. Translation: CASSASYSGANVLTF.

The rearrangement links TRBV29-1 to TRBJ2-7; weak D call: TRBD1 (6 bases). This CDR3 has 15 residues. From germline, CDR1 is SQVTM and CDR2 ANQGSEA. Trimming stripped 1 base from V and 3 bases from J, with 16 bases between. The CDR3 protein is CSVEGGGQRDYEQYF. The DNA for the CDR3 is TGCAGCGTTGAAGGAGGGGGTCAGAGGGACTACGAGCAGTACTTC.

The rearrangement uses TRBV30 and TRBJ2-7; D uncertain. The CDR3 length is 11 residues. Trimming removed 1 base from V and 3 bases from J, with 4 bases in between. CDR1 and CDR2 from the germline V gene are GTSNPN and SVGIG (reference sequence). CDR3 sequence: CAWSGSYEQYF. The CDR3 bases are TGTGCCTGGAGTGGCAGCTACGAGCAGTACTTC.

J is TRBJ2-1 and V is TRBV10-2; 10 bases match TRBD1. Germline values: CDR1 WSHSY, CDR2 SAAADI. This CDR3 spans 15 amino acids. Trimming cost V 3 bases and J 6 bases; bases outside gene matches: 5. The CDR3 DNA reads TGCGCCAGCAGTGAAGGGGACAGGGGAAGCAATGAGCAGTTCTTC. This translates into CASSEGDRGSNEQFF.